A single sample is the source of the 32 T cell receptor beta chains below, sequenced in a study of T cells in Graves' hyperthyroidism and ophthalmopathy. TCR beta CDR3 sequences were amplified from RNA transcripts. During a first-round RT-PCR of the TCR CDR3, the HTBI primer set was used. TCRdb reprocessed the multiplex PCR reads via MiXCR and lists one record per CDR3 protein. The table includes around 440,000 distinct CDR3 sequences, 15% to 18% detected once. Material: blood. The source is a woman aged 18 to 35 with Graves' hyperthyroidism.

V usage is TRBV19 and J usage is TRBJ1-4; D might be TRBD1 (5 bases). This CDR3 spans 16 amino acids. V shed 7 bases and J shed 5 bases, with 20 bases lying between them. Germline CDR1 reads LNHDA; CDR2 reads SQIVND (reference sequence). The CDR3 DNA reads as TGTGCCAGTACCTCTCGGGCGGGGGTAGGAAATGAAAAACTGTTTTTT. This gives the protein CASTSRAGVGNEKLFF.

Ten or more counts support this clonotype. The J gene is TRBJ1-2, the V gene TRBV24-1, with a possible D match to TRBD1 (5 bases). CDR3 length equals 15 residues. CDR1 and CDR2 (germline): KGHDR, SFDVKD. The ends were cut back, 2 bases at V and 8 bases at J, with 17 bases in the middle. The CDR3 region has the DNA TGTGCCACCAGTGATTGGGCTACAGGTACATCGGGCTACACCTTC. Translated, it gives CATSDWATGTSGYTF.

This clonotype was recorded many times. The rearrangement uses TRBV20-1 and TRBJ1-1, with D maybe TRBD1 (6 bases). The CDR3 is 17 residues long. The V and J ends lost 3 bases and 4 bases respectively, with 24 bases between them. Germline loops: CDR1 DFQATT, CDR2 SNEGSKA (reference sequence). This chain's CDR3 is CSARKTQGRPQGTEAFF. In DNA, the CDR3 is TGCAGTGCTAGGAAGACCCAGGGGCGACCACAGGGCACTGAAGCTTTCTTT.

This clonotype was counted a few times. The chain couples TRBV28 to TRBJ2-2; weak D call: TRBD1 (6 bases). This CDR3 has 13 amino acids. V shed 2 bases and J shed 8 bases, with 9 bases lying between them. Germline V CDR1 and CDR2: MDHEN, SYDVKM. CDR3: CASSLQGKGELFF. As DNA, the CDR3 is TGTGCCAGCAGTTTACAGGGGAAAGGGGAGCTGTTTTTT.

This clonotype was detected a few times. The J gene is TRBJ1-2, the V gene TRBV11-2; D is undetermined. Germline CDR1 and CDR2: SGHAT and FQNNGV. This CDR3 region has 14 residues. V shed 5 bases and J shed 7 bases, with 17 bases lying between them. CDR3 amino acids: CASSRSFSTLGYTF. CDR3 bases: TGTGCCAGCAGCCGAAGTTTTTCGACCCTTGGCTACACCTTC.

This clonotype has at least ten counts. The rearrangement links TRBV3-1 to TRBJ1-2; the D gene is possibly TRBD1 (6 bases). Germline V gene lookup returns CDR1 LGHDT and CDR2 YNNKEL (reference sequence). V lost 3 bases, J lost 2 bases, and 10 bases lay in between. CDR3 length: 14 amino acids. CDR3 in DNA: TGTGCCAGCAGCCAGTTAGACAGGAACTATGGCTACACCTTC. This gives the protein CASSQLDRNYGYTF.

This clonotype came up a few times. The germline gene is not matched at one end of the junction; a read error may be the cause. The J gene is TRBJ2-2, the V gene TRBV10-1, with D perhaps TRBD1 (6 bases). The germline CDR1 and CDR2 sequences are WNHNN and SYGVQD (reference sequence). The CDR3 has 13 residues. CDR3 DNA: TGCGCAAGCAGGGGACCCGAGGCCGGGGAGCTGTTTTTT. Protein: CASRGPEAGELFF.

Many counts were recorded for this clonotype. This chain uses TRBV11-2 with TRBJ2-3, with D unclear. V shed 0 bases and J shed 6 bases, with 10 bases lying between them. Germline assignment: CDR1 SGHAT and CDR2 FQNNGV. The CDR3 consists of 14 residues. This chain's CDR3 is CASSLELSRDTQYF. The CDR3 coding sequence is TGTGCCAGCAGCTTAGAGCTTTCTCGGGATACGCAGTATTTT.

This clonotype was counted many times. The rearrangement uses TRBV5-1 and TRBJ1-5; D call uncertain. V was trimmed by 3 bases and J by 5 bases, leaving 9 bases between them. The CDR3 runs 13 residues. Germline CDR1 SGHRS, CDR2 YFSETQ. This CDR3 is CASSWQPDQPQHF. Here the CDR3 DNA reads TGCGCCAGCAGCTGGCAGCCTGATCAGCCCCAGCATTTT. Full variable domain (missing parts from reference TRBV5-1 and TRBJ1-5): KAGVTQTPRYLIKTRGQQVTLSCSPISGHRSVSWYQQTPGQGLQFLFEYFSETQRNKGNFPGRFSGRQFSNSRSEMNVSTLELGDSALYLCASSWQPDQPQHFGDGTRLSIL.

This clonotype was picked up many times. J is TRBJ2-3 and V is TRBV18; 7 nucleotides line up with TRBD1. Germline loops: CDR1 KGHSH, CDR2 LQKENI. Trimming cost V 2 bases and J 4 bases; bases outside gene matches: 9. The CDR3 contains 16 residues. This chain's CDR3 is CASSPSPRTGPDTQYF. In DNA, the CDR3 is TGTGCCAGCTCACCAAGCCCCAGGACAGGCCCAGATACGCAGTATTTT.

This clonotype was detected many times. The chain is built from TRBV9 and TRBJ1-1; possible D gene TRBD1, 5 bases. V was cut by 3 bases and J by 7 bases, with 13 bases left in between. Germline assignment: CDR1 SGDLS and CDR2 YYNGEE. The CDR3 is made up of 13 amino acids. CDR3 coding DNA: TGTGCCAGCAGCGCCCAGCCGGGGGTTGAAGCTTTCTTT. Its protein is CASSAQPGVEAFF.

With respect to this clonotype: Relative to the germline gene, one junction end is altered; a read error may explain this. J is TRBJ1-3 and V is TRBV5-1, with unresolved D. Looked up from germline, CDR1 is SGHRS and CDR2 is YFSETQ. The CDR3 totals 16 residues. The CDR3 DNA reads TGCGCCAGCAGCTTGGTCTCGCGCGTCTCTGGAAACACCACATATTTT. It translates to CASSLVSRVSGNTTYF.

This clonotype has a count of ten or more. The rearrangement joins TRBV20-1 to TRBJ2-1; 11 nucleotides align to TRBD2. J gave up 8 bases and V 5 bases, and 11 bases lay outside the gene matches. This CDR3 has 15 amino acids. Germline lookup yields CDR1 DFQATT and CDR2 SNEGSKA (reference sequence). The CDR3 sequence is CSAQATSGSQDEQFF. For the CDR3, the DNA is TGCAGTGCTCAGGCTACTAGCGGGAGTCAGGATGAGCAGTTCTTC.

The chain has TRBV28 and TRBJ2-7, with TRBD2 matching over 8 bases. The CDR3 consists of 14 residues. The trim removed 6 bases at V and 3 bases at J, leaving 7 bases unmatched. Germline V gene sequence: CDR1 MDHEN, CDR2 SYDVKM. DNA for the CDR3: TGTGCCAGCAGCCTCCTAGCGGGCCACTACGAGCAGTACTTC. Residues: CASSLLAGHYEQYF.

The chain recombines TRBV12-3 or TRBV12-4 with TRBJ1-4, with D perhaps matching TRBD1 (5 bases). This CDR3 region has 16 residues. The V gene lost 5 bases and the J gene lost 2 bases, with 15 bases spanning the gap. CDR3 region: CASSLSLAGTNEKLFF. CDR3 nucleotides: TGTGCCAGCAGTCTGTCCTTGGCAGGGACTAATGAAAAACTGTTTTTT.

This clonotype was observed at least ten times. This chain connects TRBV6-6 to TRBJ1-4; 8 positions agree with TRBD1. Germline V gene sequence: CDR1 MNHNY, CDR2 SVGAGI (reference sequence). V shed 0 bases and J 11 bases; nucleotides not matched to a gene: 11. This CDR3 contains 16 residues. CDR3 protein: CASSYSGTGGMKKLFF. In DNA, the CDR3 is TGTGCCAGCAGTTACTCGGGGACAGGCGGGATGAAGAAACTGTTTTTT.

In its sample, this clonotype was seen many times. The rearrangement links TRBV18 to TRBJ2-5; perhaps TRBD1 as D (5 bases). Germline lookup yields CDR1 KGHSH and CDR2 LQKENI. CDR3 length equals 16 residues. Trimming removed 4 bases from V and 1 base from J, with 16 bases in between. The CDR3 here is CASSLLNQGAQETQYF. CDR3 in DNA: TGTGCCAGCTCACTTCTCAACCAAGGGGCCCAAGAGACCCAGTACTTC. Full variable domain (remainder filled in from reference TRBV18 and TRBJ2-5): NAGVMQNPRHLVRRRGQEARLRCSPMKGHSHVYWYRQLPEEGLKFMVYLQKENIIDESGMPKERFSAEFPKEGPSILRIQQVVRGDSAAYFCASSLLNQGAQETQYFGPGTRLLVL.

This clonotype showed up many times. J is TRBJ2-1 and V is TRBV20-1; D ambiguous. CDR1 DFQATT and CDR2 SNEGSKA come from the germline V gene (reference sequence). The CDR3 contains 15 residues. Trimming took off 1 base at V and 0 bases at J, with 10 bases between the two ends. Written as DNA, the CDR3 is TGCAGTGCTAGAGGGCCCCAGAGCTCCTACAATGAGCAGTTCTTC. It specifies CSARGPQSSYNEQFF.

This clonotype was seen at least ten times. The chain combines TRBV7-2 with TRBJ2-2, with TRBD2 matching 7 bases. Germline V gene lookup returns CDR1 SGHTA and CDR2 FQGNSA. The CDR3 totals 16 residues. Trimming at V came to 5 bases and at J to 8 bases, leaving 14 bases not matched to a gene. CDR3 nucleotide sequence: TGTGCCAGCAGCCGCGCGGGGGTATGGGGTGTTGGGGAGCTGTTTTTT. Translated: CASSRAGVWGVGELFF.

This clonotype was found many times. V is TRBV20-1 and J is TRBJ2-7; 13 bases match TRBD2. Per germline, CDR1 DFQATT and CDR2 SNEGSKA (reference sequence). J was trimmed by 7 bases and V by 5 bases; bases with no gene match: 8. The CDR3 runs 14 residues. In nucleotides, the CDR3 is TGCAGTGCTCGCACTAGCGGGAGGGCCTGGGAGCAGTACTTC. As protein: CSARTSGRAWEQYF.

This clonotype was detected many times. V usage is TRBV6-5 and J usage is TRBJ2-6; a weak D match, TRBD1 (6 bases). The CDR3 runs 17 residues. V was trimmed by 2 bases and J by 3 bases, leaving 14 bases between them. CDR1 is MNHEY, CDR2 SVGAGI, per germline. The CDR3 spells CASSYTGQFFGANVLTF. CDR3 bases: TGTGCCAGCAGTTACACCGGACAGTTCTTTGGGGCCAACGTCCTGACTTTC.

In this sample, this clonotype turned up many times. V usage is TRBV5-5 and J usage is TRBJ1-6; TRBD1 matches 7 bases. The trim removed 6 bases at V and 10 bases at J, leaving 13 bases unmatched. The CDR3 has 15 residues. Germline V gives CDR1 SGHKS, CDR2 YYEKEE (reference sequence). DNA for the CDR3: TGTGCCAGCACCACCCTCGGACAGGTCGGATCACCCCTCCACTTT. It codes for CASTTLGQVGSPLHF.

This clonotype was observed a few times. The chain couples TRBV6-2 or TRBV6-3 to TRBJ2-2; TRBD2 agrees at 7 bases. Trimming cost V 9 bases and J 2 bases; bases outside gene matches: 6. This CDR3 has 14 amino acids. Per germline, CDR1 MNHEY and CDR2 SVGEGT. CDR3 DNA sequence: TGTGCCAGTCGGGGACTACCTAACACCGGGGAGCTGTTTTTT. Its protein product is CASRGLPNTGELFF.

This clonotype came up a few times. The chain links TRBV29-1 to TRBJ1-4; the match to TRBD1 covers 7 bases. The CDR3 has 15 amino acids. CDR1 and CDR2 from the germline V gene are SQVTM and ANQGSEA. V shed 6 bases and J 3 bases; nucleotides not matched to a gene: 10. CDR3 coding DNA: TGCAGCGTCTTCCTACAGGGGAATGCTAATGAAAAACTGTTTTTT. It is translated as CSVFLQGNANEKLFF.

The CDR3, as DNA: TGTGCCAGCAGCTTGTCCAGCGACAGTGGGGAGACCCAGTACTTC. Protein: CASSLSSDSGETQYF. J is TRBJ2-5 and V is TRBV11-1; D may be TRBD1 (5 bases). CDR3 length equals 15 residues. The germline gives CDR1 SGHAT, CDR2 FQDESV (reference sequence). The ends were cut back, 3 bases at V and 5 bases at J, with 16 bases in the middle.

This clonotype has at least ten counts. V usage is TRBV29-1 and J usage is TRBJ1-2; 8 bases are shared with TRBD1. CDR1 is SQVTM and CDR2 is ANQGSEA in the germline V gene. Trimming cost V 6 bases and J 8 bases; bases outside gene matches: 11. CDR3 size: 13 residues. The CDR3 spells CSVGQGSPLGYTF. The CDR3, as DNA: TGCAGCGTCGGACAGGGAAGTCCCCTGGGCTACACCTTC.

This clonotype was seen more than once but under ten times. CDR3 in amino acids: CAISEPGQGRYEQYF. The CDR3 DNA reads TGTGCCATCAGTGAGCCGGGACAGGGGCGGTACGAGCAGTACTTC. The rearrangement links TRBV10-3 to TRBJ2-7; TRBD1 aligns across 10 bases. With V trimmed by 2 bases and J by 4 bases, 5 bases remained unmatched. There are 15 residues in the CDR3. From germline, CDR1 is ENHRY and CDR2 SYGVKD.

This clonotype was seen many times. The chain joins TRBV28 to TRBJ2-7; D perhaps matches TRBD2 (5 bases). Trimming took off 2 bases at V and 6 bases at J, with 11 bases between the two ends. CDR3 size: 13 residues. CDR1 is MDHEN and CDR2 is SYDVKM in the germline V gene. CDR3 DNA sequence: TGTGCCAGCAGTTTACCGGGATTCGGCGAGCAGTACTTC. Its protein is CASSLPGFGEQYF.

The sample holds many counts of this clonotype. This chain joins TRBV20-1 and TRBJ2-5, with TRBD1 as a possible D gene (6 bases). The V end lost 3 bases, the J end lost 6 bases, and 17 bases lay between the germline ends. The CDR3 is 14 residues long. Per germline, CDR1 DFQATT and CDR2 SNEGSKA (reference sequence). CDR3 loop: CSASVGTFGQTQYF. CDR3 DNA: TGCAGTGCTAGCGTCGGGACATTCGGGCAGACCCAGTACTTC.

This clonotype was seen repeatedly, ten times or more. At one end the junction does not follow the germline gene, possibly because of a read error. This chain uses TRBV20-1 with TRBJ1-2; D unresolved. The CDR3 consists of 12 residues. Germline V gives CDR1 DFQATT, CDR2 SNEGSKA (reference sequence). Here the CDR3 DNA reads TGCAGTGCTAGAGCGGATAACTATGGCTACATCTTC. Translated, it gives CSARADNYGYIF.

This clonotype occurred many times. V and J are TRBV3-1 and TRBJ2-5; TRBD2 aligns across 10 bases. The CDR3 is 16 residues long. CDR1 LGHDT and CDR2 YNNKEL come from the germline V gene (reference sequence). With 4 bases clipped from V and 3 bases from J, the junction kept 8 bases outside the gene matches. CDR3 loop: CASSPRTSGPEETQYF. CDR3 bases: TGTGCCAGCAGCCCCCGGACTAGCGGACCCGAAGAGACCCAGTACTTC.

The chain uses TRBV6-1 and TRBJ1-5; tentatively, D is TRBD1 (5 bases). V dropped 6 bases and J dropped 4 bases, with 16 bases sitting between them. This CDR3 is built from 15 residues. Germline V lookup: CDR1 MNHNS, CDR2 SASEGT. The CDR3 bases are TGTGCCAGCAGCCTAGGAGGGACTCTGAATCAGCCCCAGCATTTT. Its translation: CASSLGGTLNQPQHF.